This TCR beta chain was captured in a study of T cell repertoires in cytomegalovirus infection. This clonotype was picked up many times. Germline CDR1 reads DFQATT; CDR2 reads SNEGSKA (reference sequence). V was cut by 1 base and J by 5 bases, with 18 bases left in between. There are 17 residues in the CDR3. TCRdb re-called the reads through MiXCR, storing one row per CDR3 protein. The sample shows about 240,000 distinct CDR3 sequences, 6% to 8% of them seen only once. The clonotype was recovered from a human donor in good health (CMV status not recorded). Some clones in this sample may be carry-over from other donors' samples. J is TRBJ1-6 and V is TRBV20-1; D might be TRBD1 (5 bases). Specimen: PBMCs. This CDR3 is CSARVGTSGNNNSPLHF. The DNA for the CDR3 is TGCAGTGCTAGAGTCGGGACTTCAGGCAACAATAATTCACCCCTCCACTTT.